This T cell receptor (beta chain) was found in a study of blood T cell repertoires in COVID-19. Across the study: The origin of the acute and convalescent COVID-19 samples was the United States, Italy and Spain.

This CDR3 is 13 amino acids long. Trimming cost V 5 bases and J 7 bases, with 9 bases left between them. Germline CDR1 SNHLY, CDR2 FYNNEI. Source study methods: From reference gene primer amplification, estimates of nucleated cell counts were derived. Clones were sequenced by immunoSEQ multiplex PCR, and TCRdb holds only the in-frame ones, with some missing. V, J and clone size were drawn from that table, and D and trimming were deduced from the DNA. The sample has about 210,000 clones, approximately 91% seen once; the top ten hold about 4.8%. The chain joins TRBV2 to TRBJ1-6; a possible D gene is TRBD1 (6 bases). The sequence was obtained from a woman between 40 and 55 years old with acute or convalescent COVID-19. The sequenced sample consisted of peripheral blood. The CDR3 protein is CASSPQGNSPLHF. As DNA, the CDR3 is TGTGCCAGCAGTCCTCAGGGGAATTCACCCCTCCACTTT.